This T cell receptor beta chain is drawn from a study of OX40 agonist ivuxolimab in advanced cancers. General study points: There were, on average, more expanded clones in CD8+ T cells than in CD4+. At 0.1 to 3.0 mg/kg and by week 6, clonal expansion occurred in CD4+ and CD8+ blood T cells.

CDR1 is KGHSH and CDR2 is LQKENI in the germline V gene. The CDR3 totals 15 residues. V dropped 3 bases and J dropped 5; count of bases not matched to a gene: 9. On this clone: The antigen is unknown.

Assay used: immunoSEQ multiplex PCR; TCRdb lists only in-frame clones, some missing. The table lists roughly 81,000 clones, 88% of them singletons. This specimen consisted of CD4+ or CD8+ T cells sorted from blood, obtained in a trial of the OX40 agonist ivuxolimab. The source is an adult with an advanced solid tumor such as melanoma, head and neck, liver or kidney cancer. This chain links TRBV18 with TRBJ2-7; 8 bases fit TRBD2. The CDR3 DNA follows: TGTGCCAGCTCACCCCCGGGACTAGTCGCCCACGAGCAGTACTTC. This codes for CASSPPGLVAHEQYF.